The clone carrying this T cell receptor beta chain appeared many times. The CDR3 extends over 14 amino acids. The germline V and J ends were trimmed by 3 bases and 1 base, with 9 bases remaining between them. Germline loops: CDR1 MNHEY, CDR2 SVGAGI. This specimen comes from a study of read filtering for tumor transcriptome and immune sequencing. In the study overall: Revised staging placed under ten patients in R-ISS I, 15 to 20 in II, six or seven in III.

Molecular barcoded adaptors covering alpha/delta and beta/gamma chains were used on 400 ng RNA. Each CDR3 protein is one row after TCRdb ran MiXCR on the reads. The sample includes 40,000 to 50,000 distinct CDR3 sequences, over 10% of them seen just once. The sequence was obtained from a donor aged 40 or older with multiple myeloma. This chain links TRBV6-5 with TRBJ1-1; no definite D call. The specimen was a population of CD138-negative cells sorted from bone marrow. CDR3 in amino acids: CASSYPGENTEAFF. Written as DNA, the CDR3 is TGTGCCAGCAGTTATCCTGGGGAGAACACTGAAGCTTTCTTT.